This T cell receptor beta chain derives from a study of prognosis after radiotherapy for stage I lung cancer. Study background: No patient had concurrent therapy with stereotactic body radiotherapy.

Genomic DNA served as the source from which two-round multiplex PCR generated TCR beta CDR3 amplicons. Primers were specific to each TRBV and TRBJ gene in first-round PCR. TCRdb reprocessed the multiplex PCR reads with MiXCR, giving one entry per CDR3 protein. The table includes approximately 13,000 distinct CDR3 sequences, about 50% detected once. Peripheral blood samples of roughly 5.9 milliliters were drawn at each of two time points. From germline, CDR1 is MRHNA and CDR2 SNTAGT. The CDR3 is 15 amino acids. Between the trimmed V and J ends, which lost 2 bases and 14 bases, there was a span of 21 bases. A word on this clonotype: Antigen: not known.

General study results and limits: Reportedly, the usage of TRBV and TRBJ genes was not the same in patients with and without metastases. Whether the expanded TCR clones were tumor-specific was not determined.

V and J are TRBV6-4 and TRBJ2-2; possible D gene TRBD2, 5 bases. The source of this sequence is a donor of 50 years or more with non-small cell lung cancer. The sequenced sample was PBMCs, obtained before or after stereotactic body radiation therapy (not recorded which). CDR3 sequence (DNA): TGTGCCAGCAGTGACACCCCGGGATCGGCGGTGGATCTGTTTTTT. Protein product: CASSDTPGSAVDLFF.